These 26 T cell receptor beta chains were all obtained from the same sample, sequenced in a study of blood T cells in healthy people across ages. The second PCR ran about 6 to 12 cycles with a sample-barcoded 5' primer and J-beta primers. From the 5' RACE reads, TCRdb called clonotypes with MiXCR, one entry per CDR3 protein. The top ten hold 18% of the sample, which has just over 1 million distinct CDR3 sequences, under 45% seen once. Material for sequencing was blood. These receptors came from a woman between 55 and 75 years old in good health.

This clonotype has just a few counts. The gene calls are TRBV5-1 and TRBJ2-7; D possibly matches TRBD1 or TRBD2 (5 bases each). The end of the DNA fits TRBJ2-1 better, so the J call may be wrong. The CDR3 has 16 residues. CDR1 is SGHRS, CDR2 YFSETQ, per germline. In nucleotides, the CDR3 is TGCGCCAGCAGCTTGGAAGCCGGGACCTTCTGGCATGAGCAGTTCTTC. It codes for CASSLEAGTFWHEQFF.

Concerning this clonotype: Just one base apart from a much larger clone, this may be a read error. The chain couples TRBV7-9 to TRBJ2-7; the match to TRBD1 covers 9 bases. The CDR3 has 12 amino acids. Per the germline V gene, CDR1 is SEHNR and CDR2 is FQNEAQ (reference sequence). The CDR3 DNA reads TGTGTCAGCAGGGACAGGGCCTACGAGCAGTACTTC. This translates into CVSRDRAYEQYF.

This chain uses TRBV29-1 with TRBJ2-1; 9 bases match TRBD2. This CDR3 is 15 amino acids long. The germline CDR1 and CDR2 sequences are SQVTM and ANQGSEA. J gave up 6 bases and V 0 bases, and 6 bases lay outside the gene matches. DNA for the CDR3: TGCAGCGTTGAAGATGGTAGCGGGAGAACCAATGAGCAGTTCTTC. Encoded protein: CSVEDGSGRTNEQFF.

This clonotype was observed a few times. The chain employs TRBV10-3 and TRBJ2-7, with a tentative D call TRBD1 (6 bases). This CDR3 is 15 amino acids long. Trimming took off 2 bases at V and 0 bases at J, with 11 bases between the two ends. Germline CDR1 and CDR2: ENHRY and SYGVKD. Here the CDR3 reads CAISEDRLSSYEQYF. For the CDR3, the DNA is TGTGCCATCAGTGAGGACAGGCTAAGCTCCTACGAGCAGTACTTC.

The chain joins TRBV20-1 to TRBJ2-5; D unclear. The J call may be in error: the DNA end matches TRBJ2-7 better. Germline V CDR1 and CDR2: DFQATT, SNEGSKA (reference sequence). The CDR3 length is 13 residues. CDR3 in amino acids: CSAWIPSSYEQYF. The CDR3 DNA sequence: TGCAGTGCCTGGATACCCAGCTCCTACGAGCAGTACTTC.

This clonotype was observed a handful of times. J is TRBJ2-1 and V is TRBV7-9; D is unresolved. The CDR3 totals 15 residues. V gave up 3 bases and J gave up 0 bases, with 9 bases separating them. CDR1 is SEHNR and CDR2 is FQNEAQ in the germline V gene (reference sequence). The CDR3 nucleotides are TGTGCCAGCAGCTTGGTCCCACCCTCCTACAATGAGCAGTTCTTC. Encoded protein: CASSLVPPSYNEQFF.

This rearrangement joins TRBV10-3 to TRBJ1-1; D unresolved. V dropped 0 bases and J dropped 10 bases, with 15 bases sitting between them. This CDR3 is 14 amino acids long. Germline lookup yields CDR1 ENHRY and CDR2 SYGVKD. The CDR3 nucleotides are TGTGCCATCAGTGAGTCAGGTGGGAACAAGGGAGCTTTCTTT. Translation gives CAISESGGNKGAFF.

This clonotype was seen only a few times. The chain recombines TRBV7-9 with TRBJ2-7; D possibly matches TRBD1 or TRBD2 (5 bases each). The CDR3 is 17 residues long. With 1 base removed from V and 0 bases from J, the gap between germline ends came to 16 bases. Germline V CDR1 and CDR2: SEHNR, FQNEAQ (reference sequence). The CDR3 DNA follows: TGTGCCAGCAGCTTAGGGGTTGAGGGGCTCAGCTCCTACGAGCAGTACTTC. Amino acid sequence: CASSLGVEGLSSYEQYF. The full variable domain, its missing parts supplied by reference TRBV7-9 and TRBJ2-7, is DTGVSQNPRHKITKRGQNVTFRCDPISEHNRLYWYRQTLGQGPEFLTYFQNEAQLEKSRLLSDRFSAERPKGSFSTLEIQRTEQGDSAMYLCASSLGVEGLSSYEQYFGPGTRLTVT.

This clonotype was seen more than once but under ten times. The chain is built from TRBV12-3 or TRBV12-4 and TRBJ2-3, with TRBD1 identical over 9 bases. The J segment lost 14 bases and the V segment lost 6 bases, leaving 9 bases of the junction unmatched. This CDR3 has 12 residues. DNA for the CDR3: TGTGCCAGCAGCCTCGGGACAGGGAGTTGGTATTTT. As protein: CASSLGTGSWYF.

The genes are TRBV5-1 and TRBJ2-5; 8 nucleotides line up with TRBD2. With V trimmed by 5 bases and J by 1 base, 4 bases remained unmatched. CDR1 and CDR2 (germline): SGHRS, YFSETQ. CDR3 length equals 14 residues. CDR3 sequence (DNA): TGCGCCAGCAGTTTTAGCGGGGTCCAAGAGACCCAGTACTTC. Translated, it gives CASSFSGVQETQYF.

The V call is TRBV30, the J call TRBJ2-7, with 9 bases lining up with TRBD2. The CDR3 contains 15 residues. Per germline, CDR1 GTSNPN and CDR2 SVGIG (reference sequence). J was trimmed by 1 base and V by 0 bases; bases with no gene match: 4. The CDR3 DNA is TGTGCCTGGAGTGTACCGGGACTAGCATCCTACGAGCAGTACTTC. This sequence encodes CAWSVPGLASYEQYF.

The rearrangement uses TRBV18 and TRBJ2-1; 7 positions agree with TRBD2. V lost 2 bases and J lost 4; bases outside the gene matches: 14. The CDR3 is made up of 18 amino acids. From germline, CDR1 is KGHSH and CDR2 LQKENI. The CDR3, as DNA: TGTGCCAGCTCACCAGCGACCGTCCTAGCGGACCTTTACAATGAGCAGTTCTTC. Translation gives CASSPATVLADLYNEQFF. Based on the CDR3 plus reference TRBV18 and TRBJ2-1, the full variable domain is NAGVMQNPRHLVRRRGQEARLRCSPMKGHSHVYWYRQLPEEGLKFMVYLQKENIIDESGMPKERFSAEFPKEGPSILRIQQVVRGDSAAYFCASSPATVLADLYNEQFFGPGTRLTVL.

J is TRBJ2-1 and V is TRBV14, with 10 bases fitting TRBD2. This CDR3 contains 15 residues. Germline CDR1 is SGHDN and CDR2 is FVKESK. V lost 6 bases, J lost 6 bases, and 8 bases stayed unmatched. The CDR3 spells CASRPAGGGLNEQFF. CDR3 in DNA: TGTGCCAGCAGGCCAGCGGGGGGGGGACTCAATGAGCAGTTCTTC.

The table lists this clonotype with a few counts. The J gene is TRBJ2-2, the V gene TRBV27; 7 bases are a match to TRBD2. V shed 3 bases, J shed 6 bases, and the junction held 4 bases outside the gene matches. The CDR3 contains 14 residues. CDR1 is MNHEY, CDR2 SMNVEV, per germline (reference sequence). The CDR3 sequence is CASSFVGGAGELFF. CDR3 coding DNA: TGTGCCAGCAGTTTCGTGGGAGGGGCCGGGGAGCTGTTTTTT.

The CDR3 protein is CASSEALPTEQYF. The CDR3 DNA sequence: TGTGCCAGCAGTGAAGCGCTTCCGACAGAGCAGTACTTC. The rearrangement uses TRBV6-1 and TRBJ2-5, with a weak D call TRBD1 (5 bases). V lost 0 bases, J lost 11 bases, and 13 bases lay in between. CDR1 and CDR2 (germline): MNHNS, SASEGT. This CDR3 spans 13 amino acids.

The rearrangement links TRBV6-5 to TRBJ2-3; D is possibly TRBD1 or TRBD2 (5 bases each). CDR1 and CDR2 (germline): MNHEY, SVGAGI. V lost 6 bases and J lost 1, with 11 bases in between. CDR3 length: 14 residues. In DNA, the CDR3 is TGTGCCAGCAGACAGGAGGCAGGCACAGATACGCAGTATTTT. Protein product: CASRQEAGTDTQYF.

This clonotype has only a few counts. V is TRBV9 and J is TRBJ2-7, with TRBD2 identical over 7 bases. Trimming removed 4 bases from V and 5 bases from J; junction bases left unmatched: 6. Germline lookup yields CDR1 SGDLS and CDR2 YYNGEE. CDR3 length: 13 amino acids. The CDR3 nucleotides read TGTGCCAGCAGCCCAAGCGGGGACCACGAGCAGTACTTC. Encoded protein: CASSPSGDHEQYF.

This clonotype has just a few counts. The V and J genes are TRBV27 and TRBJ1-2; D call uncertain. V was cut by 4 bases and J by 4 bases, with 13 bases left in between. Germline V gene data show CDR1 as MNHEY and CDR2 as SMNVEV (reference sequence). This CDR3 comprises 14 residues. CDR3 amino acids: CASSSPRAGYGYTF. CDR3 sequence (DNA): TGTGCCAGCAGTTCCCCACGGGCGGGCTATGGCTACACCTTC.

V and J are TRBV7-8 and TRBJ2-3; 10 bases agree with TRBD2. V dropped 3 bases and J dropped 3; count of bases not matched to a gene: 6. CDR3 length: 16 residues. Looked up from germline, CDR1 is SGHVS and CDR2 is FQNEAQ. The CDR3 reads CASSFFLAGDTDTQYF. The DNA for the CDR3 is TGTGCCAGCAGCTTCTTTCTAGCGGGAGATACAGATACGCAGTATTTT.

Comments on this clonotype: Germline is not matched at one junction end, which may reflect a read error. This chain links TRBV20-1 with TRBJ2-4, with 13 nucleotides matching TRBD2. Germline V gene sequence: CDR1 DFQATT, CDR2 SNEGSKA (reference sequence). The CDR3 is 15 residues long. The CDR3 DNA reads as TGCAGTGGAGGGACTAGCGGGACCCCCAGCCACGAGCAGTACTTT. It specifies CSGGTSGTPSHEQYF.

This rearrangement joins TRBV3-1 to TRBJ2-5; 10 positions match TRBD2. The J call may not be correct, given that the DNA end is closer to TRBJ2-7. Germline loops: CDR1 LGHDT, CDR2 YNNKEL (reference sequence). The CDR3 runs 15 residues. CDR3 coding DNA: TGTGCCAGCAGCCAAGCACTAGCGGGACCCTACGAGCAGTACTTC. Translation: CASSQALAGPYEQYF.

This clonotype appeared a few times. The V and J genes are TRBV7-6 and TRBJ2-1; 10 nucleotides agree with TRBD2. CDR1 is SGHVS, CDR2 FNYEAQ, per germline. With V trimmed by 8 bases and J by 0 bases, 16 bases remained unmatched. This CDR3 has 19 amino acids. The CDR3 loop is CASATQPLSSGSSYNEQFF. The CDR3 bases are TGTGCCAGCGCAACCCAACCTCTTTCTAGCGGGAGCTCCTACAATGAGCAGTTCTTC.

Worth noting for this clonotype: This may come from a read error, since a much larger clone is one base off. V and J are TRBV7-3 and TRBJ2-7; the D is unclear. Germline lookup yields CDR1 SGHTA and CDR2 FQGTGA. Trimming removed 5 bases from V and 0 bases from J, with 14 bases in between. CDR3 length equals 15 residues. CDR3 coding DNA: TGTGCCAGCAGCATAGAGGCCTCGAGCTCCTACGAGCAGTACTTC. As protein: CASSIEASSSYEQYF. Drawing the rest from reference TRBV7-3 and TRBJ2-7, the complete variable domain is GAGVSQTPSNKVTEKGKYVELRCDPISGHTALYWYRQSLGQGPEFLIYFQGTGAADDSGLPNDRFFAVRPEGSVSTLKIQRTERGDSAVYLCASSIEASSSYEQYFGPGTRLTVT.

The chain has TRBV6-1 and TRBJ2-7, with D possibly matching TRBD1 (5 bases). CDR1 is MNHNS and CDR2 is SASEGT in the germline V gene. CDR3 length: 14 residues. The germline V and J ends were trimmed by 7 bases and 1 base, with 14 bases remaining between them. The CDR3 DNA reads TGTGCCAGCACCTACAGGACGGTATCCTACGAGCAGTACTTC. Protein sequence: CASTYRTVSYEQYF.

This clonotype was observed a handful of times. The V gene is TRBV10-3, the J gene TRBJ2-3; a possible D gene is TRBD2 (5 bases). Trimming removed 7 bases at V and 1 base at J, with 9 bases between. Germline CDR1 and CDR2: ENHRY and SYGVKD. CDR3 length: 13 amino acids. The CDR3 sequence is CAITGGGTDTQYF. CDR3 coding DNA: TGTGCCATCACAGGAGGAGGCACAGATACGCAGTATTTT.

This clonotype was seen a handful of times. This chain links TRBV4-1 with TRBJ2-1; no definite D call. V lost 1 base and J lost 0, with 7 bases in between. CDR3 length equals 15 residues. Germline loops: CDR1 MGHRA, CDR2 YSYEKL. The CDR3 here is CASSQGSNSYNEQFF. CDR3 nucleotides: TGCGCCAGCAGCCAAGGGTCTAACTCCTACAATGAGCAGTTCTTC.